A selection of T cell receptor beta chains follows, all from one sample in a study of OX40 agonist ivuxolimab in advanced cancers. This table comes from immunoSEQ multiplex PCR, and its TCRdb copy is limited to in-frame clones, with some not included. This table holds roughly 43,000 clones, 75% to 95% found once. The source material was CD4+ or CD8+ T cells sorted from blood, sampled in a trial of the OX40 agonist ivuxolimab. These receptor sequences come from an adult with an advanced solid tumor such as melanoma, head and neck, liver or kidney cancer. Both conserved end residues are part of each CDR3. A D gene is named only where the DNA matches it firmly. Not all rows give a size; the values are once, few, many and, for expanded clones, a class.

once | TRBJ1-1 | TRBV13 | TRBD1 | CASSSIDRGQTEAFF | TGTGCCAGCAGCTCTATCGACAGGGGGCAAACTGAAGCTTTCTTT
- | TRBJ2-7 | TRBV7-9 | TRBD1 | CASSLTGNEDEQYF | TGTGCCAGCAGCTTGACAGGGAATGAGGACGAGCAGTACTTC
- | TRBJ1-1 | TRBV15 | - | CATSRARNTEAFF | TGTGCCACCAGCAGAGCGAGGAACACTGAAGCTTTCTTT
- | TRBJ2-1 | TRBV6-4 | TRBD2 | CASSDSGGGADEQFF | TGTGCCAGCAGTGACTCGGGCGGGGGGGCGGATGAGCAGTTCTTC
- | TRBJ1-1 | TRBV11-2 | - | CASSLVPGGYTEAFF | TGTGCCAGCAGCTTAGTACCCGGAGGGTACACTGAAGCTTTCTTT
- | TRBJ1-4 | TRBV25-1 | TRBD1 | CASSELTGFPNEKLFF | TGTGCCAGCAGTGAACTGACAGGGTTCCCTAATGAAAAACTGTTTTTT
- | TRBJ2-1 | TRBV7-8 | - | CASSLWAGGTGNEQFF | TGTGCCAGCAGCTTATGGGCAGGGGGGACGGGCAATGAGCAGTTCTTC
- | TRBJ2-3 | TRBV6-6 | TRBD1 | CASSSGTGGDTQYF | TGTGCCAGCAGCTCCGGGACAGGGGGAGATACGCAGTATTTT
- | TRBJ2-3 | TRBV15 | - | CATSRDRGLDTQYF | TGTGCCACCAGCAGAGATCGGGGACTAGATACGCAGTATTTT
- | TRBJ2-1 | TRBV7-9 | - | CASSSEGVSYNEQFF | TGTGCCAGCAGCTCAGAGGGGGTAAGCTACAATGAGCAGTTCTTC
- | TRBJ2-1 | TRBV29-1 | TRBD2 | CSVGLAGNEQFF | TGCAGCGTTGGTCTAGCGGGCAATGAGCAGTTCTTC
- | TRBJ1-3 | TRBV27 | - | CASSLGGSGNTIYF | TGTGCCAGCAGTTTGGGGGGCTCTGGAAACACCATATATTTT
- | TRBJ1-6 | TRBV10-2 | - | CASSDDSRFSPLHF | TGCGCCAGCAGTGACGACAGCCGTTTTTCACCCCTCCACTTT
- | TRBJ2-7 | TRBV6-5 | TRBD2 | CASSLLGLGGEQYF | TGTGCCAGCAGTCTACTGGGACTAGGGGGTGAGCAGTACTTC
- | TRBJ2-7 | TRBV29-1 | TRBD2 | CSVGASGFFGEQYF | TGCAGCGTTGGGGCTAGCGGATTTTTTGGGGAGCAGTACTTC
- | TRBJ2-7 | TRBV30 | TRBD1 | CAWSVKGATPYEQYF | TGTGCCTGGAGTGTAAAGGGGGCAACGCCCTACGAGCAGTACTTC
- | TRBJ1-2 | TRBV27 | - | CASSLSGRAYYGYTF | TGTGCCAGCAGTTTATCGGGCAGGGCCTACTATGGCTACACCTTC
- | TRBJ2-1 | TRBV28 | - | CASRPGYNEQFF | TGTGCCAGCAGGCCGGGCTACAATGAGCAGTTCTTC
- | TRBJ2-3 | TRBV19 | - | CASSTGRPSTDTQYF | TGTGCCAGTAGTACCGGACGCCCGAGCACAGATACGCAGTATTTT
- | TRBJ1-5 | TRBV28 | - | CASSAGTPYSNQPQHF | TGTGCCAGCAGTGCCGGGACTCCTTATAGCAATCAGCCCCAGCATTTT
- | TRBJ2-1 | TRBV30 | TRBD1 | CAWSTTPGQGADEQFF | TGTGCCTGGAGTACCACCCCCGGACAGGGGGCGGATGAGCAGTTCTTC
- | TRBJ2-2 | TRBV9 | - | CASSAGTGELFF | TGTGCCAGCAGCGCGGGGACCGGGGAGCTGTTTTTT
- | TRBJ1-2 | TRBV6-5 | - | CASSYSKWSGNYGYTF | TGTGCCAGCAGTTACTCAAAGTGGTCAGGGAACTATGGCTACACCTTC
- | TRBJ1-1 | TRBV9 | - | CASSAGFGDTEAFF | TGTGCCAGCAGCGCAGGGTTTGGGGACACTGAAGCTTTCTTT
- | TRBJ2-7 | TRBV9 | - | CASSVVGGPDYEQYF | TGTGCCAGCAGCGTAGTAGGGGGTCCGGACTACGAGCAGTACTTC
- | TRBJ2-7 | TRBV7-7 | - | CASSPGTSYEQYF | TGTGCTAGCAGCCCGGGGACATCTTACGAGCAGTACTTC
- | TRBJ1-1 | TRBV4-1 | TRBD1 | CASSQWTGSDSEAFF | TGCGCCAGCAGCCAATGGACAGGGTCGGATTCTGAAGCTTTCTTT
- | TRBJ1-2 | TRBV2 | - | CASSESLDFNYGYTF | TGTGCCAGCAGTGAATCTCTGGATTTTAACTATGGCTACACCTTC
few | TRBJ2-1 | TRBV5-1 | - | CASSTAAYNEQFF | TGCGCCAGCAGCACAGCGGCATACAATGAGCAGTTCTTC
- | TRBJ2-1 | TRBV14 | - | CASSQAGEQFF | TGTGCCAGCAGCCAAGCGGGGGAGCAGTTCTTC
- | TRBJ2-7 | TRBV18 | TRBD2 | CASSPGTRGYEQYF | TGTGCCAGCTCACCAGGGACTAGGGGGTACGAGCAGTACTTC
- | TRBJ1-1 | TRBV5-4 | - | CVDENTEAFF | TGTGTGGACGAGAACACTGAAGCTTTCTTT
- | TRBJ2-1 | TRBV25-1 | TRBD2 | CASSLAVNNEQFF | TGTGCCAGCAGTCTAGCGGTCAACAATGAGCAGTTCTTC
- | TRBJ2-4 | TRBV6-5 | TRBD2 | CASSYWEGENIQYF | TGTGCCAGCAGTTACTGGGAGGGTGAAAACATTCAGTACTTC
- | TRBJ1-1 | TRBV29-1 | - | CSVEPGRGAEAFF | TGCAGCGTTGAACCTGGCAGGGGTGCTGAAGCTTTCTTT
once | TRBJ1-1 | TRBV19 | - | CASSIFGYTEAFF | TGTGCCAGTAGTATCTTCGGGTACACTGAAGCTTTCTTT
- | TRBJ2-4 | TRBV4-1 | TRBD1 | CASSQVQGELNIQYF | TGCGCCAGCAGCCAAGTACAGGGGGAATTGAACATTCAGTACTTC
- | TRBJ1-5 | TRBV19 | - | CASSIYQGGNQPQHF | TGTGCCAGTAGTATCTATCAGGGTGGTAATCAGCCCCAGCATTTT
- | TRBJ2-2 | TRBV10-1 | - | CASSGIELVRTGELFF | TGCGCCAGCAGCGGAATTGAACTAGTCAGAACCGGGGAGCTGTTTTTT
once | TRBJ2-1 | TRBV6-5 | - | CASSSLNSYNEQFF | TGTGCCAGCAGTTCATTAAACTCCTACAATGAGCAGTTCTTC
- | TRBJ2-5 | TRBV5-4 | - | CASSQPNEVERETQYF | TGTGCCAGCAGCCAACCCAACGAGGTGGAACGGGAGACCCAGTACTTC
- | TRBJ2-2 | TRBV5-1 | - | CASSWRSGELFF | TGCGCCAGCAGCTGGCGCAGTGGGGAGCTGTTTTTT
- | TRBJ1-5 | TRBV7-3 | - | CASSPGGNQPQHF | TGTGCCAGCAGCCCCGGGGGGAATCAGCCCCAGCATTTT
- | TRBJ1-1 | TRBV5-4 | - | CASSLTGNTEAFF | TGTGCCAGCAGCTTGACCGGAAACACTGAAGCTTTCTTT
- | TRBJ2-1 | TRBV13 | TRBD1 | CASSLGIGQGVIEQFF | TGTGCCAGCAGCTTAGGCATCGGACAGGGGGTCATTGAGCAGTTCTTC
- | TRBJ2-1 | TRBV6-5 | - | CASSYSGWEAGDEQFF | TGTGCCAGCAGTTACTCAGGTTGGGAGGCGGGCGATGAGCAGTTCTTC
- | TRBJ1-1 | TRBV5-6 | - | CASSAYRDGYSGAFF | TGTGCCAGCAGCGCCTACCGGGACGGCTATTCCGGAGCTTTCTTT